Shown below are 18 T cell receptor beta chains from a single sample sequenced in a study of human T cells and chemical hapten exposure listed by TCRdb under 2021. The time point label here, explained by the study, means: pre-sensitization, week 0. This specimen's treatment or condition label, per the study, means: therapeutic diphenylcyclopropenone sensitization with weekly scalp DPC. The library was produced with RACE. Sequencing used a NextSeq 500. Using fastp at Q25 and MiXCR, TCRdb reprocessed the public reads and kept productive beta chains. Each entry merges the rows of one CDR3 protein and shows their most common DNA and genes. The sample yields approximately 370,000 distinct CDR3 sequences; around 5.5% were counted once. The ten largest clones add up to about 7.7% of the sample. This material consisted of whole blood, taken in connection with sensitization to the hapten diphenylcyclopropenone (DPC). Source of these receptors: a young woman with alopecia areata. Some clones in this sample may be carry-over from other donors' samples.

The V call is TRBV10-3, the J call TRBJ1-2; D is possibly TRBD1 (5 bases). V lost 2 bases, J lost 4 bases, and 14 bases lay in between. CDR1 and CDR2 (germline): ENHRY, SYGVKD. There are 15 residues in the CDR3. DNA for the CDR3: TGTGCCATCAGTGAGCCCTACCGGGACGGCTATGGCTACACCTTC. Translated: CAISEPYRDGYGYTF.

This clonotype showed up just a few times. The V call is TRBV7-3, the J call TRBJ2-5; D might be TRBD2 (7 bases). Germline V gene data show CDR1 as SGHTA and CDR2 as FQGTGA. The CDR3 runs to 15 residues. V was shortened by 6 bases and J by 1 base, with 15 bases between the two germline ends. The CDR3 coding sequence is TGTGCCAGCAGTGACTTGGGGGGGCCCCAAGAGACCCAGTACTTC. It yields the protein CASSDLGGPQETQYF.

This clonotype was detected ten times or more. The chain employs TRBV6-1 and TRBJ1-5; D gene uncertain. Trimming stripped 9 bases from V and 3 bases from J, with 12 bases between. Germline V lookup: CDR1 MNHNS, CDR2 SASEGT. This CDR3 has 13 residues. The CDR3 nucleotides read TGTGCCAGTCAGGTGGAGGTCAATCAGCCCCAGCATTTT. As protein: CASQVEVNQPQHF.

This chain links TRBV20-1 with TRBJ1-6; possible D gene TRBD1, 5 bases. Germline V gene sequence: CDR1 DFQATT, CDR2 SNEGSKA (reference sequence). Trimming pared 3 bases from V and 0 bases from J, leaving 15 bases between. The CDR3 consists of 17 residues. The CDR3 loop is CSARMGTPDSYNSPLHF. CDR3 sequence (DNA): TGCAGTGCTAGGATGGGGACCCCAGACTCCTATAATTCACCCCTCCACTTT.

V and J are TRBV7-9 and TRBJ2-7, with 7 bases fitting TRBD1. The trim removed 9 bases at V and 2 bases at J, leaving 10 bases unmatched. This CDR3 is 14 amino acids long. Germline CDR1 reads SEHNR; CDR2 reads FQNEAQ (reference sequence). CDR3 sequence (DNA): TGTGCCAGTTTACCTCGGACAGGAGCCTACGAGCAGTACTTC. It codes for CASLPRTGAYEQYF.

Concerning this clonotype: A much bigger clone sits one base away, suggesting this may be a read error. V is TRBV4-2 and J is TRBJ2-1; 11 bases fit TRBD2. CDR1 is LGHNA and CDR2 is YNFKEQ in the germline V gene. The CDR3 has 17 amino acids. CDR3 bases: TGTGCCAGCAGCCAAGGGGTGGGACTAGCGGTATACAATGAGCAGTTATTC. Translating it yields CASSQGVGLAVYNEQLF.

This clonotype has just a few counts. The rearrangement links TRBV7-9 to TRBJ1-3, with D unclear. CDR1 SEHNR and CDR2 FQNEAQ come from the germline V gene (reference sequence). The V gene lost 2 bases and the J gene lost 4 bases, with 15 bases spanning the gap. This CDR3 contains 16 residues. The CDR3 sequence is CASSLWLRLGGNTIYF. The CDR3 DNA follows: TGTGCCAGCAGCTTATGGCTCCGATTGGGGGGAAACACCATATATTTT.

This clonotype was detected many times. V and J are TRBV7-9 and TRBJ1-3; tentative D call: TRBD1 (5 bases). CDR3 length: 17 amino acids. Germline CDR1 and CDR2: SEHNR and FQNEAQ (reference sequence). V was trimmed by 2 bases and J by 0 bases, leaving 14 bases between them. CDR3 protein: CASSLSPGPYSGNTIYF. CDR3 bases: TGTGCCAGCAGCTTATCCCCAGGGCCCTACTCTGGAAACACCATATATTTT.

This clonotype was seen repeatedly, ten times or more. The V gene is TRBV5-1, the J gene TRBJ2-4, with D perhaps TRBD1 or TRBD2 (6 bases each). There are 14 residues in the CDR3. The germline gives CDR1 SGHRS, CDR2 YFSETQ. V dropped 4 bases and J dropped 8 bases, with 16 bases sitting between them. CDR3 sequence (DNA): TGCGCCAGCAGCGGTGACAGGACGGGGGACATTCAGTACTTC. Encoded protein: CASSGDRTGDIQYF.

The chain couples TRBV27 to TRBJ1-1, with D maybe TRBD1 (5 bases). The V and J ends lost 0 bases and 6 bases respectively, with 11 bases between them. The CDR3 length is 14 residues. CDR1 MNHEY and CDR2 SMNVEV come from the germline V gene (reference sequence). CDR3 nucleotides: TGTGCCAGCAGTTTATCCAACCCGGGGGCTGAAGCTTTCTTT. It codes for CASSLSNPGAEAFF.

This clonotype was detected ten times or more. This rearrangement joins TRBV28 to TRBJ1-5; 10 bases fit TRBD1. From germline, CDR1 is MDHEN and CDR2 SYDVKM. V dropped 7 bases and J dropped 3; count of bases not matched to a gene: 9. The CDR3 loop spans 16 amino acids. In DNA, the CDR3 is TGTGCCAGCAAGTCCGACAGGGGGCCACACAATCAGCCCCAGCATTTT. This codes for CASKSDRGPHNQPQHF. The full variable domain, completed using reference TRBV28 and TRBJ1-5, is DVKVTQSSRYLVKRTGEKVFLECVQDMDHENMFWYRQDPGLGLRLIYFSYDVKMKEKGDIPEGYSVSREKKERFSLILESASTNQTSMYLCASKSDRGPHNQPQHFGDGTRLSIL.

This clonotype was recorded a few times. The gene calls are TRBV29-1 and TRBJ1-2; D might be TRBD1 (5 bases). Per the germline V gene, CDR1 is SQVTM and CDR2 is ANQGSEA. V lost 4 bases and J lost 3, with 15 bases in between. The CDR3 contains 14 residues. The CDR3 DNA reads TGCAGCGTTGTGGGGGGACCTCCCGACTATGGCTACACCTTC. Encoded protein: CSVVGGPPDYGYTF.

The sample holds many counts of this clonotype. V gene TRBV7-8 combines with J gene TRBJ2-5; TRBD1 aligns across 8 bases. The CDR3 is 14 residues long. Germline V gives CDR1 SGHVS, CDR2 FQNEAQ. The V segment lost 4 bases and the J segment 2 bases; nucleotides outside the gene matches: 3. DNA for the CDR3: TGTGCCAGCAGCTCCCGGACAGGGCAAGAGACCCAGTACTTC. As protein: CASSSRTGQETQYF.

Ten or more counts support this clonotype. The chain joins TRBV6-2 or TRBV6-3 to TRBJ2-3; D unclear. CDR1 and CDR2 from the germline V gene are MNHEY and SVGEGT. The CDR3 loop spans 11 amino acids. V lost 5 bases, J lost 10 bases, and 10 bases lay in between. CDR3 sequence reads: CASSLVGAQYF. The CDR3 DNA is TGTGCCAGCAGTCTCGTAGGTGCGCAGTATTTT.

This clonotype was recorded many times. V usage is TRBV27 and J usage is TRBJ1-5, with 8 bases matching TRBD1. The CDR3 runs to 14 residues. Looked up from germline, CDR1 is MNHEY and CDR2 is SMNVEV (reference sequence). Losses at the gene ends were 5 bases for V and 6 bases for J; bases not matched to a gene: 6. The CDR3 DNA follows: TGTGCCAGCAGTACGGACAGGGCTAGTCAGCCCCAGCATTTT. It yields the protein CASSTDRASQPQHF.

This clonotype was picked up many times. The rearrangement uses TRBV6-2 or TRBV6-3 and TRBJ2-3; 7 bases are a match to TRBD2. This CDR3 has 14 residues. Trimming took 4 bases from V and 6 from J; bases not matched to a gene: 7. The germline gives CDR1 MNHEY, CDR2 SVGEGT. CDR3 residues: CASSLRGTGDTQYF. The CDR3 DNA reads TGTGCCAGCAGTTTGCGGGGGACGGGGGATACGCAGTATTTT.

In its sample, this clonotype was seen many times. Written as DNA, the CDR3 is TGTGCCAGCAGTCCCCAGGTTTTAGAAGCTTTCTTT. It specifies CASSPQVLEAFF. V usage is TRBV12-3 or TRBV12-4 and J usage is TRBJ1-1, with D unresolved. Trimming took 5 bases from V and 8 from J, leaving 12 bases between them. This CDR3 has 12 residues.

This clonotype has a handful of counts. The V gene is TRBV7-3, the J gene TRBJ2-1; 13 bases are shared with TRBD2. The CDR3 sequence is 15 residues long. Germline CDR1 SGHTA, CDR2 FQGTGA. Germline trimming cut 7 bases from V and 12 bases from J; bases unmatched to any gene: 12. The CDR3 DNA reads as TGTGCCAGCACCGTTAGAGGGACTAGCGGGGACCGGCAGTTCTTC. Translating gives CASTVRGTSGDRQFF. Full variable domain (missing parts from reference TRBV7-3 and TRBJ2-1): GAGVSQTPSNKVTEKGKYVELRCDPISGHTALYWYRQSLGQGPEFLIYFQGTGAADDSGLPNDRFFAVRPEGSVSTLKIQRTERGDSAVYLCASTVRGTSGDRQFFGPGTRLTVL.